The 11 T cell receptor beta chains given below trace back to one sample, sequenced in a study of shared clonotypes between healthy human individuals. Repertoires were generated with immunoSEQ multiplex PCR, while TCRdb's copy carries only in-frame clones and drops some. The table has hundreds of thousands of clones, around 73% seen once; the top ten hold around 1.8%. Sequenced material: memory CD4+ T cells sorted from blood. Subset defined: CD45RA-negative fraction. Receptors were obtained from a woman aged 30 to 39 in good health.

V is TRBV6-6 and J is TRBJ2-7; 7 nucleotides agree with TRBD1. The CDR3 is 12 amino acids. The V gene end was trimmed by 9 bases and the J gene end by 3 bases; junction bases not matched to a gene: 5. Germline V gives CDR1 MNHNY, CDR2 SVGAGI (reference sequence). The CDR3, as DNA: TGTGCCAGTGGACAGGTGAACTACGAGCAGTACTTC. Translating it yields CASGQVNYEQYF.

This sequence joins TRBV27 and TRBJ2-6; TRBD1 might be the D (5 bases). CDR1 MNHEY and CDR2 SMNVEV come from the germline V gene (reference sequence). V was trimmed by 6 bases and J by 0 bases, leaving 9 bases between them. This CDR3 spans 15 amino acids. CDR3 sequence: CASRRDSSGANVLTF. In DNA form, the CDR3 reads TGTGCCAGCAGGCGCGACAGCTCTGGGGCCAACGTCCTGACTTTC.

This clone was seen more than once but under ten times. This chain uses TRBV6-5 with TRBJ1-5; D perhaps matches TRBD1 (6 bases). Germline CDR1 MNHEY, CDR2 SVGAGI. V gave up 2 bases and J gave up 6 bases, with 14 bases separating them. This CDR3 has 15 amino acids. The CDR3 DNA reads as TGTGCCAGCAGTTACGCCAGGGGTCAGGGTCAGCCCCAGCATTTT. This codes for CASSYARGQGQPQHF.

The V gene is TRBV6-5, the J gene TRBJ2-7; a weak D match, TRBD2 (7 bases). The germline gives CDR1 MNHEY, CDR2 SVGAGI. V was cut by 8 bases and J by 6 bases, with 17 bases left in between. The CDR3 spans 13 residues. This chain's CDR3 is CASSRGRGGEQYF. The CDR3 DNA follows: TGTGCCAGCTCTAGGGGGAGGGGTGGCGAGCAGTACTTC.

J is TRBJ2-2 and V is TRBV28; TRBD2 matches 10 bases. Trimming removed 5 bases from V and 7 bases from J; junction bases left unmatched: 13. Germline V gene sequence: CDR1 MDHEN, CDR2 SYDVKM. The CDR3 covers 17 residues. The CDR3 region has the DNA TGTGCCAGCAGTGTAAGAAGCGGGAGGGCCATTGACGGGGAGCTGTTTTTT. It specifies CASSVRSGRAIDGELFF.

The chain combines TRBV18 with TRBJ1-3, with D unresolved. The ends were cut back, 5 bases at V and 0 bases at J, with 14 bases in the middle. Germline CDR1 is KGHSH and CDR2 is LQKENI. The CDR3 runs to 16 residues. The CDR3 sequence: CASSSFDVGSGNTIYF. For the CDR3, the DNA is TGTGCCAGCTCATCTTTTGACGTGGGCTCTGGAAACACCATATATTTT.

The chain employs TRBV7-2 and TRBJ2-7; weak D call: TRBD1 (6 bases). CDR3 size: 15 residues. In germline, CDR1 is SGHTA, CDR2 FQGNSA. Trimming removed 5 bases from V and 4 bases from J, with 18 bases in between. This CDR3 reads CASSLFRGPDYEQYF. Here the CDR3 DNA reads TGTGCCAGCAGCCTATTCAGGGGTCCCGATTACGAGCAGTACTTC.

This chain's CDR3 is CASRPNAGHYEQYF. The CDR3, as DNA: TGTGCCAGCAGGCCGAACGCGGGCCACTACGAGCAGTACTTC. The rearrangement joins TRBV7-8 to TRBJ2-7, with D possibly matching TRBD2 (5 bases). Looked up from germline, CDR1 is SGHVS and CDR2 is FQNEAQ. Trimming removed 6 bases at V and 3 bases at J, with 15 bases between. The CDR3 covers 14 residues.

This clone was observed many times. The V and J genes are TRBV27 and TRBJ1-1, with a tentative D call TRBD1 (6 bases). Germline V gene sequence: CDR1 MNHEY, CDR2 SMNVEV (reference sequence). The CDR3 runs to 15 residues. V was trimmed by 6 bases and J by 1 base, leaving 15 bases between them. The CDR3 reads CASRNHRATNTEAFF. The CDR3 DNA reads TGTGCCAGCAGAAATCACAGGGCGACGAACACTGAAGCTTTCTTT.

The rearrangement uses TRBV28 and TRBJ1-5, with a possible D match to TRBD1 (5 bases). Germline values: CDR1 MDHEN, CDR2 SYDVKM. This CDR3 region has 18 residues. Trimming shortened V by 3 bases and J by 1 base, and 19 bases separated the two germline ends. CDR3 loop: CASSFWGRAVGSNQPQHF. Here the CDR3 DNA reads TGTGCCAGCAGTTTCTGGGGCAGGGCCGTAGGGAGCAATCAGCCCCAGCATTTT.

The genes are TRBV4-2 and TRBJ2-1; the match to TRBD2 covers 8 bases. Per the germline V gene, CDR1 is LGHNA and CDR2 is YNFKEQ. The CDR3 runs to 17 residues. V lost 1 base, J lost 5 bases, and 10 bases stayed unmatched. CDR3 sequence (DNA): TGTGCCAGCAGCCAAGTCGGGGCGGGAGGAGCCAACAATGAGCAGTTCTTC. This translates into CASSQVGAGGANNEQFF.